This TCR beta chain was sequenced in a study of T cells in Graves' hyperthyroidism and ophthalmopathy. Study context: Staff took peripheral blood when the initial diagnosis was made, before any treatment began.

This CDR3 spans 15 amino acids. V shed 0 bases and J shed 5 bases, with 13 bases lying between them. The germline V gene has CDR1 SGHVS and CDR2 FQNEAQ. Amplified regions were TCR beta CDR3 sequences from RNA transcripts. First-round RT-PCR targeting the TCR CDR3 was performed with the HTBI primer set. TCRdb analysed the multiplex PCR reads with MiXCR anew, one entry per CDR3 protein. The table includes about 200,000 distinct CDR3 sequences, around 17% detected once. Calling Graves' hyperthyroidism stable meant ophthalmopathy did not progress within 18 months. Clinical symptoms, serum thyroxine and TRAb, thyroid ultrasound and orbital computed tomography together formed the diagnostic basis. This clonotype has at least ten counts.

The sample was blood. The chain carries TRBV7-8 and TRBJ1-2; D may be TRBD1 (5 bases). The receptor's source is a man in his forties with Graves' hyperthyroidism. CDR3 sequence: CASSLAPDNHYGYTF. CDR3 DNA: TGTGCCAGCAGCTTAGCCCCGGACAACCATTATGGCTACACCTTC.